The 25 T cell receptor beta chains presented below share a single source sample, sequenced in a study of monozygotic twins with cystic fibrosis. Produced via immunoSEQ multiplex PCR; TCRdb's table is partial and in-frame only. This repertoire shows 25,000 to 35,000 clones, 85% found once; its top ten account for just under 0.9%. The sample taken for sequencing was blood. Receptors were obtained from a girl aged 2-10 years with cystic fibrosis.

This chain uses TRBV2 with TRBJ1-1; 7 bases map to TRBD1. Germline V CDR1 and CDR2: SNHLY, FYNNEI. CDR3 length: 14 residues. V dropped 9 bases and J dropped 5; count of bases not matched to a gene: 12. CDR3 region: CARGVQGGGTEAFF. The CDR3 region has the DNA TGTGCCAGAGGGGTTCAGGGGGGTGGGACTGAAGCTTTCTTT.

The chain combines TRBV6-5 with TRBJ1-1; TRBD1 is a possible D gene (5 bases). The CDR3 contains 14 residues. Germline V CDR1 and CDR2: MNHEY, SVGAGI. Trimming left V 0 bases short and J 10 bases short, with 15 bases between. This CDR3 reads CASSYSGDHEGAFF. CDR3 nucleotide sequence: TGTGCCAGCAGTTACTCTGGGGACCATGAAGGAGCTTTCTTT.

The chain combines TRBV6-6 with TRBJ1-1, with TRBD1 as a possible D gene (6 bases). This CDR3 spans 12 amino acids. V lost 7 bases to trimming and J lost 0 bases, with 6 bases between them. Germline V gene lookup returns CDR1 MNHNY and CDR2 SVGAGI (reference sequence). This CDR3 reads CASTGVNTEAFF. The DNA for the CDR3 is TGTGCCAGCACAGGGGTGAACACTGAAGCTTTCTTT.

This chain uses TRBV27 with TRBJ1-1; no reliable D call. The V end lost 1 base, the J end lost 12 bases, and 15 bases lay between the germline ends. The germline V gene has CDR1 MNHEY and CDR2 SMNVEV (reference sequence). This CDR3 is 13 amino acids long. CDR3 protein: CASSLLNSVPTFF. The CDR3 bases are TGTGCCAGCAGTTTATTGAATTCGGTTCCAACTTTCTTT.

The rearrangement joins TRBV5-5 to TRBJ2-1; 8 nucleotides agree with TRBD2. Trimming removed 2 bases from V and 4 bases from J; junction bases left unmatched: 8. This CDR3 has 16 residues. Germline CDR1 SGHKS, CDR2 YYEKEE (reference sequence). The CDR3 DNA reads TGTGCCAGCAGCTTAACCTTCAGCGGGGGTTACAATGAGCAGTTCTTC. Translation: CASSLTFSGGYNEQFF.

Only a few counts were recorded for this clone. The chain combines TRBV19 with TRBJ1-5, with D tentatively TRBD1 (6 bases). V was pared by 7 bases and J by 2 bases, with 12 bases between. This CDR3 has 14 residues. CDR1 is LNHDA and CDR2 is SQIVND in the germline V gene (reference sequence). The CDR3 coding sequence is TGTGCCAGTACTACAGGGATGGGCAATCAGCCCCAGCATTTT. Residues: CASTTGMGNQPQHF. The whole variable domain, filled in from reference TRBV19 and TRBJ1-5, reads DGGITQSPKYLFRKEGQNVTLSCEQNLNHDAMYWYRQDPGQGLRLIYYSQIVNDFQKGDIAEGYSVSREKKESFPLTVTSAQKNPTAFYLCASTTGMGNQPQHFGDGTRLSIL.

The V gene is TRBV19, the J gene TRBJ2-2; 7 bases align to TRBD2. Germline CDR1 reads LNHDA; CDR2 reads SQIVND (reference sequence). The CDR3 has 15 residues. Trimming took 5 bases from V and 4 from J; bases not matched to a gene: 7. The CDR3, as DNA: TGTGCCAGTAGTTCTAGCGGAGGCCCCACCGGGGAGCTGTTTTTT. As protein: CASSSSGGPTGELFF.

The chain employs TRBV6-1 and TRBJ1-2; D is unresolved. Looked up from germline, CDR1 is MNHNS and CDR2 is SASEGT. Trimming pared 5 bases from V and 4 bases from J, leaving 14 bases between. The CDR3 loop spans 14 amino acids. The chain's CDR3 is CASSWEGASYGYTF. In DNA form, the CDR3 reads TGTGCCAGCAGTTGGGAGGGAGCTAGCTATGGCTACACCTTC.

This chain links TRBV28 with TRBJ2-7, with 8 bases fitting TRBD2. The CDR3 has 14 amino acids. Germline CDR1 is MDHEN and CDR2 is SYDVKM. After removal of 6 bases from V and 2 bases from J, the junction contained 6 bases not matched to a gene. The CDR3 loop is CASSKLAVPYEQYF. In DNA form, the CDR3 reads TGTGCCAGCAGCAAACTAGCGGTTCCCTACGAGCAGTACTTC.

The chain joins TRBV19 to TRBJ2-1; tentatively, D is TRBD1 (6 bases). The CDR3 totals 14 residues. Germline-derived CDR1 and CDR2 are LNHDA and SQIVND (reference sequence). Between the trimmed V and J ends, which lost 3 bases and 4 bases, there was a span of 10 bases. The CDR3 sequence is CASSMWQGYNEQFF. The CDR3 bases are TGTGCCAGTAGTATGTGGCAGGGGTACAATGAGCAGTTCTTC.

This sequence joins TRBV4-1 and TRBJ1-2; D is uncertain. CDR1 and CDR2 (germline): MGHRA, YSYEKL. The CDR3 extends over 13 amino acids. The germline V and J ends were trimmed by 1 base and 7 bases, with 10 bases remaining between them. The CDR3 coding sequence is TGCGCCAGCAGCCAAGCGATGCTACGTGGCTACACCTTC. Translation gives CASSQAMLRGYTF.

The chain employs TRBV5-1 and TRBJ1-6; D call uncertain. The length of the CDR3 is 19 residues. Germline values: CDR1 SGHRS, CDR2 YFSETQ. Trimming stripped 1 base from V and 0 bases from J, with 17 bases between. The CDR3 loop is CASSLNLSPASSYNSPLHF. Written as DNA, the CDR3 is TGCGCCAGCAGCTTGAACTTGTCACCTGCGAGCTCCTATAATTCACCCCTCCACTTT.

In its sample, this clone was seen a few times. The CDR3 DNA is TGTGCCAGCAGCTTGAGGTCGAACACTGAAGCTTTCTTT. Amino acid sequence: CASSLRSNTEAFF. The chain couples TRBV5-6 to TRBJ1-1; D call uncertain. CDR1 SGHDT and CDR2 YYEEEE come from the germline V gene. Trimming shortened V by 1 base and J by 1 base, and 5 bases separated the two germline ends. The CDR3 sequence is 13 residues long.

This chain's CDR3 is CASSLTGPGPNQPQHF. The CDR3 DNA is TGTGCCAGCAGCTTGACAGGGCCAGGGCCAAATCAGCCCCAGCATTTT. The chain has TRBV7-9 and TRBJ1-5; 7 bases map to TRBD1. CDR1 SEHNR and CDR2 FQNEAQ come from the germline V gene (reference sequence). The CDR3 has 16 amino acids. V lost 3 bases, J lost 4 bases, and 9 bases stayed unmatched.

The chain uses TRBV5-1 and TRBJ2-1, with TRBD2 identical over 13 bases. This CDR3 has 15 amino acids. Germline lookup yields CDR1 SGHRS and CDR2 YFSETQ. J lost 8 bases, V lost 3 bases, and 5 bases had no gene match. Written as DNA, the CDR3 is TGCGCCAGCAGCTGGACTAGCGGGAGCGTCTATGAGCAGTTCTTC. Encoded protein: CASSWTSGSVYEQFF.

The chain couples TRBV30 to TRBJ1-4; D remains unclear. The germline V gene has CDR1 GTSNPN and CDR2 SVGIG (reference sequence). V was cut by 0 bases and J by 8 bases, with 13 bases left in between. The CDR3 covers 14 residues. The CDR3 nucleotides read TGTGCCTGGAGTGTATCTGGGTTTGGGGAAAAACTGTTTTTT. It encodes CAWSVSGFGEKLFF.

The chain couples TRBV11-1 to TRBJ2-2; D is unclear. V lost 0 bases and J lost 5, with 7 bases in between. The CDR3 has 14 amino acids. Germline lookup yields CDR1 SGHAT and CDR2 FQDESV (reference sequence). CDR3 DNA: TGTGCCAGCAGCTTAGCGCTGAAAACCGGGGAGCTGTTTTTT. Amino acid sequence: CASSLALKTGELFF. Combining the CDR3 with reference TRBV11-1 and TRBJ2-2 gives the whole variable domain EAEVAQSPRYKITEKSQAVAFWCDPISGHATLYWYRQILGQGPELLVQFQDESVVDDSQLPKDRFSAERLKGVDSTLKIQPAELGDSAMYLCASSLALKTGELFFGEGSRLTVL.

This chain links TRBV28 with TRBJ1-1; a weak D match, TRBD1 (5 bases). V was trimmed by 6 bases and J by 5 bases, leaving 13 bases between them. The CDR3 consists of 13 residues. The germline CDR1 and CDR2 sequences are MDHEN and SYDVKM. DNA of the CDR3: TGTGCCAGCAGCCTCCCAAAGGGGACTGAAGCTTTCTTT. This sequence encodes CASSLPKGTEAFF.

The chain combines TRBV7-6 with TRBJ1-4, with D unclear. V was cut by 4 bases and J by 8 bases, with 14 bases left in between. The germline CDR1 and CDR2 sequences are SGHVS and FNYEAQ. The CDR3 contains 14 residues. CDR3: CASSSGAVGEKLFF. Written as DNA, the CDR3 is TGTGCCAGCAGCTCAGGAGCAGTGGGAGAAAAACTGTTTTTT.

The chain has TRBV2 and TRBJ2-7, with unresolved D. The V end lost 4 bases, the J end lost 7 bases, and 8 bases lay between the germline ends. Germline V gene lookup returns CDR1 SNHLY and CDR2 FYNNEI. The CDR3 length is 11 residues. Here the CDR3 reads CASSGGSEQYF. In DNA, the CDR3 is TGTGCCAGCAGTGGGGGTTCGGAGCAGTACTTC.

Here the CDR3 DNA reads TGCGCCAGCAGCCACGTATCTAGCGGGATCGACAATGAGCAGTTCTTC. Its protein product is CASSHVSSGIDNEQFF. The chain carries TRBV4-1 and TRBJ2-1; 9 positions match TRBD2. CDR3 length: 16 residues. After removal of 3 bases from V and 5 bases from J, the junction contained 8 bases not matched to a gene. Germline values: CDR1 MGHRA, CDR2 YSYEKL.

V usage is TRBV7-8 and J usage is TRBJ2-7; 9 nucleotides align to TRBD2. There are 16 residues in the CDR3. Trimming cost V 5 bases and J 3 bases; bases outside gene matches: 11. Germline V lookup: CDR1 SGHVS, CDR2 FQNEAQ. In DNA form, the CDR3 reads TGTGCCAGCAGCCCAGGTGTTGCGGGAGGGGTCTACGAGCAGTACTTC. Its protein product is CASSPGVAGGVYEQYF.

The chain couples TRBV6-1 to TRBJ2-1, with 12 bases matching TRBD2. The germline CDR1 and CDR2 sequences are MNHNS and SASEGT. CDR3 size: 15 residues. V was pared by 4 bases and J by 7 bases, with 5 bases of the junction left unmatched. CDR3 residues: CASSVGLAGQNEQFF. The DNA of the CDR3 is TGTGCCAGCAGTGTCGGACTAGCGGGACAGAATGAGCAGTTCTTC.

The rearrangement joins TRBV6-1 to TRBJ1-5; no clear D. The CDR3 covers 13 residues. Trimming removed 8 bases at V and 5 bases at J, with 13 bases between. CDR1 and CDR2 (germline): MNHNS, SASEGT. CDR3 residues: CASQALRDQPQHF. In nucleotides, the CDR3 is TGTGCCAGCCAAGCTCTTCGGGATCAGCCCCAGCATTTT.

This chain joins TRBV2 and TRBJ2-7; D is tentatively TRBD1 or TRBD2 (5 bases each). CDR1 and CDR2 (germline): SNHLY, FYNNEI. The V end was cut by 5 bases, the J end by 5 bases, with 19 bases between. The CDR3 runs 15 residues. CDR3 sequence: CASSRVGNADNEQYF. The CDR3 coding sequence is TGTGCCAGCAGTCGGGTCGGGAACGCGGACAACGAGCAGTACTTC.